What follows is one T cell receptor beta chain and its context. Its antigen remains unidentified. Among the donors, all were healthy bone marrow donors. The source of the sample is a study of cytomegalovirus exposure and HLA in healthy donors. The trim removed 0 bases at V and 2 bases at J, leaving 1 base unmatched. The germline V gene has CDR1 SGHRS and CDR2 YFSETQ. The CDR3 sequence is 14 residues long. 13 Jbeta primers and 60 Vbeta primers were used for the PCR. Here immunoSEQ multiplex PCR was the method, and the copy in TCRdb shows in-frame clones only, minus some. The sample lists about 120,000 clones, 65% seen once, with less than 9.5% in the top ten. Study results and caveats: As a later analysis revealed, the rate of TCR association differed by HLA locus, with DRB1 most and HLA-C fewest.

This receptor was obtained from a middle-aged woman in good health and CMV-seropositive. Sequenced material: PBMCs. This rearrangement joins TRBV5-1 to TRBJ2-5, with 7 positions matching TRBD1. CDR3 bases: TGCGCCAGCAGCTTGGGGGACAGACAAGAGACCCAGTACTTC. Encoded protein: CASSLGDRQETQYF.